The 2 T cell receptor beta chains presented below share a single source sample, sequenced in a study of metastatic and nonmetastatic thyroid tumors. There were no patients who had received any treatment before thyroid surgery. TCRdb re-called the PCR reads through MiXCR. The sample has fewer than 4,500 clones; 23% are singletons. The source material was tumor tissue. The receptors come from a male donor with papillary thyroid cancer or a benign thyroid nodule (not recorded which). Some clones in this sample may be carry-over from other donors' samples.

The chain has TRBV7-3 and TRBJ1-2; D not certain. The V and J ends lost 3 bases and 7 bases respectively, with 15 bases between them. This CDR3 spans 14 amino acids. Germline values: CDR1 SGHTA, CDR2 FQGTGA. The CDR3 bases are TGTGCCAGCAGCTTCGACGCGGGAGTCTCTGGCTACACCTTC. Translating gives CASSFDAGVSGYTF.

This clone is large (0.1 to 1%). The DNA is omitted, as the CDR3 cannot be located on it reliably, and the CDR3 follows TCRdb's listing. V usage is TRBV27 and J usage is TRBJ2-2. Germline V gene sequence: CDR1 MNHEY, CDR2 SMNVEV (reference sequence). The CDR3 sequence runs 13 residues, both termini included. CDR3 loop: CASSSSNTGELFF.